The 2 T cell receptor beta chains below come from one sample, sequenced in a study of human T cells and chemical hapten exposure. Time point reported: patch test 3, about 24 weeks after DPC sensitization. The treatment denotes: therapeutic diphenylcyclopropenone sensitization with weekly scalp DPC. From the RACE reads, TCRdb called clonotypes with MiXCR, one entry per CDR3 protein. The sample gives more than 95,000 distinct CDR3 sequences, around a quarter of which show up once; approximately 10% is in the top ten. Here the sequenced sample was whole blood, taken in connection with sensitization to the hapten diphenylcyclopropenone (DPC). These receptors all stem from a man in his forties or fifties with alopecia areata. Some clones in this sample may be carry-over from other donors' samples.

This chain joins TRBV12-3 or TRBV12-4 and TRBJ2-2; D unclear. V was pared by 6 bases and J by 2 bases, with 13 bases between. The CDR3 spans 15 residues. The CDR3 coding sequence is TGTGCCAGCAGCCCCCCGGGCGGAAACACCGGGGAGCTGTTTTTT. It encodes CASSPPGGNTGELFF.

The V call is TRBV30, the J call TRBJ2-3; D unclear. This CDR3 spans 13 amino acids. Trimming left V 0 bases short and J 2 bases short, with 6 bases between. The germline CDR1 and CDR2 sequences are GTSNPN and SVGIG (reference sequence). For the CDR3, the DNA is TGTGCCTGGAGTGTTACTTACACAGATACGCAGTATTTT. Translation gives CAWSVTYTDTQYF.